The clone carrying this TCR beta chain was counted a few times. Its cognate antigen is unknown. This sample was taken from a study of T cells after yellow fever vaccination. Findings of the study overall: Though it reached lower strength, the secondary response hit its peak faster, day 5 versus 15.

Trimming shortened V by 5 bases and J by 6 bases, and 16 bases separated the two germline ends. This CDR3 contains 15 residues. Germline lookup yields CDR1 MNHEY and CDR2 SMNVEV (reference sequence). By 5'RACE template switching, TCR cDNA was produced, with a universal primer site and UMIs added in the process. TCRdb itself ran the 5' RACE reads through MiXCR, one entry per CDR3 protein. In the table there are hundreds of thousands of distinct CDR3 sequences, 7.5% to 9% of which are singletons. The sequenced sample was PBMCs, obtained on the day of the first yellow fever vaccination. The chain is built from TRBV27 and TRBJ2-2; no clear D. The receptor was isolated from a man younger than 35 who received the YFV17D yellow fever vaccine. The CDR3 reads CASSPRTRIAGELFF. The CDR3 region has the DNA TGTGCCAGCAGTCCACGGACCAGGATTGCCGGGGAGCTGTTTTTT.